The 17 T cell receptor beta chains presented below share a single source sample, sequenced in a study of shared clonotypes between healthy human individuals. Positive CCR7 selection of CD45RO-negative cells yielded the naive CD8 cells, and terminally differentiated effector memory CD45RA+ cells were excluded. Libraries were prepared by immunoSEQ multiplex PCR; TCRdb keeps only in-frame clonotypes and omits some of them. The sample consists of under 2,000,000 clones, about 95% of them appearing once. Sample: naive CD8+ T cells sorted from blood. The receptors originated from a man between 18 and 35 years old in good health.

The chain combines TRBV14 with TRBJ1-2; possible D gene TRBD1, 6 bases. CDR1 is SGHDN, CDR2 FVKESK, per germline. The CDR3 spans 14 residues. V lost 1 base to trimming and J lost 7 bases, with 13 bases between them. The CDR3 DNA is TGTGCCAGCAGCCAAGCCCAGGGGCTGGGTGGCTACACCTTC. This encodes CASSQAQGLGGYTF.

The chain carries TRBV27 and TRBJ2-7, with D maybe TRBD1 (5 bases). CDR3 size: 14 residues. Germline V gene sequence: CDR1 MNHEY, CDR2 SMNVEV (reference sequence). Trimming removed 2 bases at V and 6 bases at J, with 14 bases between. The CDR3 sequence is CASSLGASEVEQYF. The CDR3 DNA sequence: TGTGCCAGCAGTTTAGGGGCTAGTGAAGTCGAGCAGTACTTC.

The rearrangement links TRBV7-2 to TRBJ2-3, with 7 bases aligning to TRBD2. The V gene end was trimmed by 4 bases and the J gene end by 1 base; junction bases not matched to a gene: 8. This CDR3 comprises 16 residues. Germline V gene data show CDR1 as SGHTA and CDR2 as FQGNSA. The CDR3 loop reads CASSYGEGLGTDTQYF. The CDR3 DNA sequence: TGTGCCAGCAGCTACGGGGAGGGGCTTGGCACAGATACGCAGTATTTT.

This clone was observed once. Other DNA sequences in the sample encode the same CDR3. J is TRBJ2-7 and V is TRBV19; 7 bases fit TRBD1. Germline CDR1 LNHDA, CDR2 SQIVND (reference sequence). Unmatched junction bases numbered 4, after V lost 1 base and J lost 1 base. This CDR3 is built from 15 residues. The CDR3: CASSIGGTASYEQYF. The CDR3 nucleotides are TGTGCCAGTAGTATAGGTGGGACAGCATCCTACGAGCAGTACTTC.

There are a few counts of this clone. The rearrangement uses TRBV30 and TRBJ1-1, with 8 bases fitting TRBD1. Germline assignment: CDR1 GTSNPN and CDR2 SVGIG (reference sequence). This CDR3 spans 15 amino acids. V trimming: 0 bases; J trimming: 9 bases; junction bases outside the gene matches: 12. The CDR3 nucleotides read TGTGCCTGGAGTGTACTAGAGGACAGGGAGGACAAAGCTTTCTTT. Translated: CAWSVLEDREDKAFF.

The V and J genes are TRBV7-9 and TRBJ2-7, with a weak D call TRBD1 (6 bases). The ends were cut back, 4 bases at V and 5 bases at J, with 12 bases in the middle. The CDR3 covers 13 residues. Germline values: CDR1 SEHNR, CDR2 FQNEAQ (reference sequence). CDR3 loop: CASSSPGDDEQYF. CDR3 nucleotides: TGTGCCAGCAGCTCCCCAGGGGACGACGAGCAGTACTTC.

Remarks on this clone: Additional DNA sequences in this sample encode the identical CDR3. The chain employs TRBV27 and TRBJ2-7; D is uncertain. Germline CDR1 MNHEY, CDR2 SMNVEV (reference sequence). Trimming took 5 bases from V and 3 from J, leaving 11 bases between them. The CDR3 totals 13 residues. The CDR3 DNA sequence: TGTGCCAGCAGTCCCCCCCCGGGCTACGAGCAGTACTTC. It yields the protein CASSPPPGYEQYF.

CDR3 loop: CASSGASGEQYF. CDR3 sequence (DNA): TGTGCCAGCAGCGGCGCCTCGGGAGAGCAGTACTTC. The rearrangement uses TRBV11-3 and TRBJ2-7; weak D call: TRBD2 (5 bases). The V end was cut by 5 bases, the J end by 7 bases, with 12 bases between. The CDR3 has 12 residues. Germline CDR1 SGHNT, CDR2 YENEEA.

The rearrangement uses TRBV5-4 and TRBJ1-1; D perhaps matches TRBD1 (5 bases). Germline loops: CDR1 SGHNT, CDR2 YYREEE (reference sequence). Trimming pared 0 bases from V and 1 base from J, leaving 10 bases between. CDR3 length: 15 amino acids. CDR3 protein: CASSLGTTANTEAFF. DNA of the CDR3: TGTGCCAGCAGCTTGGGGACGACAGCGAACACTGAAGCTTTCTTT.

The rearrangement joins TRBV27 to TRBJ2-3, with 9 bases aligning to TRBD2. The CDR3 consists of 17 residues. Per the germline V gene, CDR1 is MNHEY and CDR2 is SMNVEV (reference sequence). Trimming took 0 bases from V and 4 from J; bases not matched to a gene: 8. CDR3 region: CASSLSGTSLNADTQYF. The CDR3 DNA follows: TGTGCCAGCAGTTTATCAGGGACTAGCTTGAATGCAGATACGCAGTATTTT.

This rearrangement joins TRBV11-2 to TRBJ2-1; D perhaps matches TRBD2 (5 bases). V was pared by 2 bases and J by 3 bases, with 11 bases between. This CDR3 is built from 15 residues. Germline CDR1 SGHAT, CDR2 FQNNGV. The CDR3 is CASSLSMGDYNEQFF. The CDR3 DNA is TGTGCCAGCAGCTTATCGATGGGAGACTACAATGAGCAGTTCTTC. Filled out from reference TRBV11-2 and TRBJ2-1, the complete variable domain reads EAGVAQSPRYKIIEKRQSVAFWCNPISGHATLYWYQQILGQGPKLLIQFQNNGVVDDSQLPKDRFSAERLKGVDSTLKIQPAKLEDSAVYLCASSLSMGDYNEQFFGPGTRLTVL.

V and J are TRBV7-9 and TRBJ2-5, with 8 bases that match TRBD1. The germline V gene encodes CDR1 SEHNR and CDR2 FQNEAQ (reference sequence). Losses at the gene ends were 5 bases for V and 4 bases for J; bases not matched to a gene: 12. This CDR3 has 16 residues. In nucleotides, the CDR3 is TGTGCCAGCAGCACCAGACAGGGGTGGGGAGCAGAGACCCAGTACTTC. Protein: CASSTRQGWGAETQYF.

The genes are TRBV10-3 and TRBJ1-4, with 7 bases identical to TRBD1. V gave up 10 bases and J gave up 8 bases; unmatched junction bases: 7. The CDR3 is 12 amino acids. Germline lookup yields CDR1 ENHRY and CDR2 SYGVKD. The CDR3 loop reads CATRQGDEKLFF. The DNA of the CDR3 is TGTGCCACCCGACAGGGTGACGAAAAACTGTTTTTT.

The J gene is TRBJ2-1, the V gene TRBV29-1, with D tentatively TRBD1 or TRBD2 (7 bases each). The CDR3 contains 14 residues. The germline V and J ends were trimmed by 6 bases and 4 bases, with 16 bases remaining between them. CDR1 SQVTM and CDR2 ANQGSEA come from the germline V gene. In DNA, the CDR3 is TGCAGCGTGAGCACAGGGGAGGGGTACAATGAGCAGTTCTTC. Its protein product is CSVSTGEGYNEQFF.

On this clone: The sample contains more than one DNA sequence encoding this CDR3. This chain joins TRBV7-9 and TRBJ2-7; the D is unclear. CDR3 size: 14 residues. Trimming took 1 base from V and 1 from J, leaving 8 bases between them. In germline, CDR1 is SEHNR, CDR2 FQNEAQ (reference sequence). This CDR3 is CASSLVDRSYEQYF. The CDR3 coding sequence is TGTGCCAGCAGCTTAGTAGACCGTTCCTACGAGCAGTACTTC.

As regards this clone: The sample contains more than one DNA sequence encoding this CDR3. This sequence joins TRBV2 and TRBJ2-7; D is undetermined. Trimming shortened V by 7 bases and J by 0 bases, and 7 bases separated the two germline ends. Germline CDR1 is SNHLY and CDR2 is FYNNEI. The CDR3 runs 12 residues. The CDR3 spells CASTGASYEQYF. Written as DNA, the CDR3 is TGTGCCAGCACAGGTGCCTCCTACGAGCAGTACTTC.

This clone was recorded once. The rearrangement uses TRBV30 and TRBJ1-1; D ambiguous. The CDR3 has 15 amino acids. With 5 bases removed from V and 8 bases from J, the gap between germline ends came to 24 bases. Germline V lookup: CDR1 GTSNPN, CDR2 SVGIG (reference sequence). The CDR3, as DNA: TGTGCCTGGGGAGCGTCAAGTTCTTCTTTCGCGGAAGCTTTCTTT. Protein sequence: CAWGASSSSFAEAFF.